The 32 T cell receptor beta chains presented below share a single source sample, sequenced in a study of PD-1 blockade in classical Hodgkin lymphoma (dated by TCRdb to the early 2020s). Libraries were constructed by the immunoSEQ multiplex PCR assay. TCRdb provides this immuneACCESS table in a form limited to in-frame rearrangements. Some clones are lacking; in checked studies, under half of them reflect an unresolved V gene, and why the rest are absent is not known. The sample table holds 95,000 to 100,000 clones, of which 80% to 90% were seen once. The ten largest clones represent more than 6.5% of the sample. According to the study, the label for this sample's time point signals: cycle 2 day 1 (C2D1) of nivolumab. Every trial patient had relapsed following autologous stem cell transplantation, and prior brentuximab vedotin exposure was what differed among cohorts A, B and C. The material sequenced was peripheral blood mononuclear cells (PBMCs), taken before the second cycle of nivolumab. The receptors come from a human donor with classical Hodgkin lymphoma.

In nucleotides, the CDR3 is TGTGCCAGCAGCGTAGTTGGTGGCACAGATACGCAGTATTTT. Its translation: CASSVVGGTDTQYF. V and J are TRBV9 and TRBJ2-3; the D is unclear. The germline V gene has CDR1 SGDLS and CDR2 YYNGEE. The CDR3 totals 14 residues. V was cut by 0 bases and J by 1 base, with 6 bases left in between.

The V and J genes are TRBV6-6 and TRBJ2-7, with 10 bases fitting TRBD2. Trimming took 2 bases from V and 2 from J; bases not matched to a gene: 3. The CDR3 loop spans 15 amino acids. The germline CDR1 and CDR2 sequences are MNHNY and SVGAGI (reference sequence). For the CDR3, the DNA is TGTGCCAGCAGTTACCGCGGACTAGCGGCCTACGAGCAGTACTTC. It is translated as CASSYRGLAAYEQYF.

The chain has TRBV10-3 and TRBJ1-1; no definite D call. Germline-derived CDR1 and CDR2 are ENHRY and SYGVKD. This CDR3 region has 15 residues. V shed 3 bases and J shed 1 base, with 12 bases lying between them. DNA for the CDR3: TGTGCCATCAGTGACTTAGGTACGGGGAACACTGAAGCTTTCTTT. Translation gives CAISDLGTGNTEAFF.

The chain joins TRBV19 to TRBJ1-4; D is undetermined. The V and J ends lost 4 bases and 2 bases respectively, with 8 bases between them. The CDR3 contains 14 residues. Germline loops: CDR1 LNHDA, CDR2 SQIVND (reference sequence). CDR3 nucleotide sequence: TGTGCCAGTAGTACCACCGGCACTAATGAAAAACTGTTTTTT. This encodes CASSTTGTNEKLFF.

This clone showed up just a few times. The chain is built from TRBV7-2 and TRBJ1-3; possibly TRBD1 for D (6 bases). The germline gives CDR1 SGHTA, CDR2 FQGNSA. V gave up 1 base and J gave up 8 bases, with 15 bases separating them. The CDR3 length is 15 residues. The DNA of the CDR3 is TGTGCCAGCAGCTTAGTATCCGGGGAGGGGGACACCATATATTTT. Translation: CASSLVSGEGDTIYF. Combining the CDR3 with reference TRBV7-2 and TRBJ1-3 gives the whole variable domain GAGVSQSPSNKVTEKGKDVELRCDPISGHTALYWYRQSLGQGLEFLIYFQGNSAPDKSGLPSDRFSAERTGGSVSTLTIQRTQQEDSAVYLCASSLVSGEGDTIYFGEGSWLTVV.

V is TRBV27 and J is TRBJ2-3; TRBD1 aligns across 8 bases. Germline V gene sequence: CDR1 MNHEY, CDR2 SMNVEV (reference sequence). The CDR3 runs to 13 residues. The ends lost 6 bases at V and 5 bases at J; junction bases unmatched: 4. CDR3 nucleotide sequence: TGTGCCAGCAGGGACAGGGTCAGAGATACGCAGTATTTT. Its translation: CASRDRVRDTQYF.

By frequency in the sample, this clone is medium-sized. The chain uses TRBV27 and TRBJ1-2, with 9 bases that match TRBD1. CDR1 and CDR2 from the germline V gene are MNHEY and SMNVEV (reference sequence). V was clipped by 5 bases and J by 2 bases; unmatched bases: 12. The CDR3 extends over 17 amino acids. The CDR3 region has the DNA TGTGCCAGCAGTCCTATCCACAGACAGGGGGTCAACTATGGCTACACCTTC. Translating it yields CASSPIHRQGVNYGYTF.

This clone was counted once. The chain joins TRBV19 to TRBJ1-2; no reliable D call. The CDR3 sequence is 13 residues long. CDR1 LNHDA and CDR2 SQIVND come from the germline V gene (reference sequence). The V and J ends lost 1 base and 8 bases respectively, with 11 bases between them. The CDR3 bases are TGTGCCAGTAGTATAGGGCACCCCGGCGGCTACACCTTC. This codes for CASSIGHPGGYTF.

In this sample, this clone turned up once. At one end the junction does not follow the germline gene, possibly because of a read error. V gene TRBV11-2 combines with J gene TRBJ2-5, with 9 bases fitting TRBD1. CDR3 length: 15 residues. The germline CDR1 and CDR2 sequences are SGHAT and FQNNGV. CDR3 residues: CVSSLDGTGLETQYF. In nucleotides, the CDR3 is TGTGTCAGCAGCTTAGATGGGACAGGGTTGGAGACCCAGTACTTC.

The chain combines TRBV7-2 with TRBJ1-2; 8 bases line up with TRBD1. Germline-derived CDR1 and CDR2 are SGHTA and FQGNSA. V lost 5 bases and J lost 6; bases outside the gene matches: 14. This CDR3 is 16 amino acids long. CDR3 residues: CASSLDRARGAHGYTF. The DNA of the CDR3 is TGTGCCAGCAGCCTGGACAGGGCAAGGGGTGCTCATGGCTACACCTTC.

The chain employs TRBV28 and TRBJ1-1, with D possibly matching TRBD1 (5 bases). CDR3 length: 14 residues. Germline CDR1 and CDR2: MDHEN and SYDVKM. V lost 6 bases to trimming and J lost 0 bases, with 11 bases between them. The CDR3 DNA is TGTGCCAGCAGCAAACAGGACTTGAACACTGAAGCTTTCTTT. It translates to CASSKQDLNTEAFF.

This chain uses TRBV7-2 with TRBJ1-1; tentatively, D is TRBD1 (6 bases). Germline values: CDR1 SGHTA, CDR2 FQGNSA. The CDR3 length is 18 residues. The V end lost 3 bases, the J end lost 1 base, and 21 bases lay between the germline ends. CDR3 loop: CASSFLRRRGGWNTEAFF. CDR3 DNA: TGTGCCAGCAGCTTCCTTAGGAGGCGGGGGGGCTGGAACACTGAAGCTTTCTTT.

The V and J genes are TRBV10-3 and TRBJ1-5; weak D call: TRBD1 (6 bases). The germline V gene encodes CDR1 ENHRY and CDR2 SYGVKD. The V end was cut by 4 bases, the J end by 1 base, with 8 bases between. CDR3 length equals 14 residues. This CDR3 is CAISAGTSNQPQHF. CDR3 in DNA: TGTGCCATCAGTGCGGGGACAAGCAATCAGCCCCAGCATTTT.

This chain joins TRBV30 and TRBJ1-2; D gene unclear. V was pared by 2 bases and J by 8 bases, with 21 bases between. This CDR3 region has 15 residues. From germline, CDR1 is GTSNPN and CDR2 SVGIG (reference sequence). CDR3 sequence: CAWSTGREEWLGYTF. Written as DNA, the CDR3 is TGTGCCTGGAGTACCGGGAGGGAGGAATGGCTAGGCTACACCTTC.

Only a few counts were recorded for this clone. The chain is built from TRBV9 and TRBJ1-2; D not resolved. Trimming removed 0 bases at V and 6 bases at J, with 9 bases between. Germline values: CDR1 SGDLS, CDR2 YYNGEE. CDR3 size: 13 residues. In DNA, the CDR3 is TGTGCCAGCAGCGTAGGGGAAACCAATGGCTACACCTTC. Translating gives CASSVGETNGYTF.

The chain couples TRBV7-3 to TRBJ1-1, with D possibly matching TRBD1 (5 bases). Trimming removed 8 bases at V and 1 base at J, with 14 bases between. The germline CDR1 and CDR2 sequences are SGHTA and FQGTGA. The CDR3 has 14 amino acids. Here the CDR3 DNA reads TGTGCCAGCGACTCGGGACGGTGGAACACTGAAGCTTTCTTT. Amino acid sequence: CASDSGRWNTEAFF.

The V call is TRBV18, the J call TRBJ1-1; D is undetermined. The CDR3 is made up of 15 amino acids. Trimming removed 6 bases from V and 1 base from J, with 15 bases in between. Germline CDR1 reads KGHSH; CDR2 reads LQKENI. The CDR3 sequence is CASSPGPPGNTEAFF. The CDR3 nucleotides read TGTGCCAGCTCCCCAGGACCTCCTGGGAACACTGAAGCTTTCTTT.

This chain links TRBV19 with TRBJ2-3; D gene unclear. CDR1 and CDR2 from the germline V gene are LNHDA and SQIVND (reference sequence). V lost 5 bases and J 2 bases, leaving 14 bases between the germline ends. CDR3 length: 15 residues. Here the CDR3 DNA reads TGTGCCAGTAGTCAAACATTGGGATCCACAGATACGCAGTATTTT. Translation: CASSQTLGSTDTQYF. The whole variable domain, remainder taken from reference TRBV19 and TRBJ2-3, is DGGITQSPKYLFRKEGQNVTLSCEQNLNHDAMYWYRQDPGQGLRLIYYSQIVNDFQKGDIAEGYSVSREKKESFPLTVTSAQKNPTAFYLCASSQTLGSTDTQYFGPGTRLTVL.

This chain links TRBV18 with TRBJ2-7; D gene uncertain. V lost 0 bases and J lost 3, with 15 bases in between. The CDR3 is 16 residues long. Germline CDR1 KGHSH, CDR2 LQKENI. CDR3 nucleotides: TGTGCCAGCTCACCACCCCCCGCGTCCCCCTACTACGAGCAGTACTTC. Translation gives CASSPPPASPYYEQYF.

The chain recombines TRBV18 with TRBJ1-3; 7 bases match TRBD1. Losses at the gene ends were 4 bases for V and 3 bases for J; bases not matched to a gene: 6. This CDR3 has 15 amino acids. CDR1 and CDR2 (germline): KGHSH, LQKENI. The CDR3 sequence is CASSQTQGSGNTIYF. CDR3 nucleotides: TGTGCCAGCTCACAAACACAGGGGAGTGGAAACACCATATATTTT.

The gene calls are TRBV7-2 and TRBJ1-6, with 9 positions matching TRBD1. Germline loops: CDR1 SGHTA, CDR2 FQGNSA. V gave up 4 bases and J gave up 10 bases; unmatched junction bases: 8. This CDR3 is built from 15 residues. This CDR3 reads CASSSRTGEASPLHF. In DNA form, the CDR3 reads TGTGCCAGCAGCTCCCGGACAGGGGAGGCCTCACCCCTCCACTTT.

The chain is built from TRBV5-4 and TRBJ1-1; TRBD1 agrees at 7 bases. Trimming at V came to 4 bases and at J to 4 bases, leaving 7 bases not matched to a gene. This CDR3 is built from 14 residues. The germline gives CDR1 SGHNT, CDR2 YYREEE (reference sequence). The CDR3 loop reads CASSIQGWGTEAFF. The CDR3 coding sequence is TGTGCCAGCAGCATACAGGGGTGGGGCACTGAAGCTTTCTTT. Full variable domain (remainder filled in from reference TRBV5-4 and TRBJ1-1): ETGVTQSPTHLIKTRGQQVTLRCSSQSGHNTVSWYQQALGQGPQFIFQYYREEENGRGNFPPRFSGLQFPNYSSELNVNALELDDSALYLCASSIQGWGTEAFFGQGTRLTVV.

This sequence joins TRBV11-2 and TRBJ1-4; D not certain. V was cut by 6 bases and J by 0 bases, with 8 bases left in between. This CDR3 contains 14 residues. In germline, CDR1 is SGHAT, CDR2 FQNNGV. As DNA, the CDR3 is TGTGCCAGCAGTTTATTTGCAACTAATGAAAAACTGTTTTTT. Its protein product is CASSLFATNEKLFF.

This chain uses TRBV19 with TRBJ1-2, with D possibly TRBD1 on 6 matching bases. Deletions cut 7 bases from V and 8 bases from J, with 23 bases between. Germline assignment: CDR1 LNHDA and CDR2 SQIVND (reference sequence). CDR3 length: 15 residues. In nucleotides, the CDR3 is TGTGCCAGTATCATATATCAGGGACACGAAGGGGGCTACACCTTC. It encodes CASIIYQGHEGGYTF.

This clone has only a few counts. V usage is TRBV30 and J usage is TRBJ1-2, with TRBD1 matching over 7 bases. The CDR3 covers 13 residues. Trimming at V came to 3 bases and at J to 8 bases, leaving 9 bases not matched to a gene. Per germline, CDR1 GTSNPN and CDR2 SVGIG (reference sequence). Here the CDR3 reads CAWSPDRPWGYTF. CDR3 in DNA: TGTGCCTGGAGCCCGGACAGGCCTTGGGGCTACACCTTC.

This clone was recorded once. The V and J genes are TRBV28 and TRBJ2-7; D is undetermined. Looked up from germline, CDR1 is MDHEN and CDR2 is SYDVKM. V was trimmed by 3 bases and J by 3 bases, leaving 6 bases between them. The CDR3 extends over 12 amino acids. The CDR3 nucleotides are TGTGCCAGCAGTTTGAGCAGCTACGAGCAGTACTTC. Its protein is CASSLSSYEQYF.

This chain connects TRBV14 to TRBJ2-5; no definite D call. Trimming removed 5 bases at V and 1 base at J, with 11 bases between. The CDR3 has 14 amino acids. Germline values: CDR1 SGHDN, CDR2 FVKESK. The DNA of the CDR3 is TGTGCCAGCAGCTTACTCCCCCCCCAAGAGACCCAGTACTTC. Residues: CASSLLPPQETQYF.

The chain links TRBV29-1 to TRBJ1-3; D is ambiguous. V lost 7 bases and J 0 bases, leaving 19 bases between the germline ends. Germline V gives CDR1 SQVTM, CDR2 ANQGSEA. The CDR3 is made up of 16 amino acids. The CDR3 is CSARGPGRLSGNTIYF. For the CDR3, the DNA is TGCAGCGCAAGAGGTCCGGGCCGCCTCTCTGGAAACACCATATATTTT.

This chain links TRBV7-2 with TRBJ2-1; D is unclear. V was cut by 5 bases and J by 0 bases, with 8 bases left in between. This CDR3 spans 14 amino acids. CDR1 is SGHTA and CDR2 is FQGNSA in the germline V gene. In nucleotides, the CDR3 is TGTGCCAGCAGCCCGGTTAGCTCCTACAATGAGCAGTTCTTC. This gives the protein CASSPVSSYNEQFF.

With respect to this clone: With a far larger clone one base away, a read error is the likely cause. The same CDR3 can be traced to other DNA sequences in this sample. This chain links TRBV20-1 with TRBJ1-2; D unclear. Germline CDR1 reads DFQATT; CDR2 reads SNEGSKA (reference sequence). The length of the CDR3 is 9 residues. The CDR3 coding sequence is TGCAGTGGTCCCTATGGCTACACCTTT. Amino acids: CSGPYGYTF.

The genes are TRBV7-2 and TRBJ1-3; D may be TRBD1 (6 bases). The CDR3 spans 14 residues. In germline, CDR1 is SGHTA, CDR2 FQGNSA. Trimming removed 6 bases from V and 2 bases from J, with 11 bases in between. CDR3: CASSSYRAGNTIYF. The CDR3 nucleotides are TGTGCCAGCAGTTCTTACAGGGCTGGAAACACCATATATTTT.

The rearrangement links TRBV13 to TRBJ2-7; D is tentatively TRBD1 or TRBD2 (5 bases each). The germline gives CDR1 PRHDT, CDR2 FYEKMQ (reference sequence). The CDR3 sequence is 14 residues long. The V and J ends lost 3 bases and 4 bases respectively, with 13 bases between them. The CDR3 spells CASSLRGTVYEQYF. CDR3 DNA: TGTGCCAGCAGCTTGAGGGGAACGGTTTACGAGCAGTACTTC.